This TCR beta chain was captured in a study of regulatory T cells in long-lasting Graves disease. General study results and limits: Shared public clonotypes totalled approximately 3,000 in persistent patients, compared with 966 in new patients.

This clonotype came up many times. What it binds is not known. Arm-PCR of CDR3 regions and iRepertoire HTBI primers were used to build TCR beta libraries. In the authors' methods: The identification of under 65 TRBV and approximately 15 TRBJ segments was made across samples. One entry per CDR3 protein, called by TCRdb with MiXCR from the multiplex PCR reads. The V and J calls come from TCRdb's annotation, not from the publication. The repertoire holds around 450,000 distinct CDR3 sequences, with around 16% as singletons. Time point denoted: newly diagnosed GD, antithyroid drugs for less than 3 months. The TCR library was prepared using RNA isolated from PBMCs. An endocrinology department located in Xi'an, China, was where the patients came from. Trimming at V came to 4 bases and at J to 6 bases, leaving 2 bases not matched to a gene. Germline assignment: CDR1 SEHNR and CDR2 FQNEAQ (reference sequence). The CDR3 spans 12 residues.

The same specimen was also included in a second study, on T cells in Graves' hyperthyroidism and ophthalmopathy.

Sequences were derived from peripheral blood mononuclear cells (PBMCs), sampled at new diagnosis, from a patient treated with antithyroid drugs. The chain has TRBV7-9 and TRBJ1-1; TRBD1 matches at 7 bases. The sequence was obtained from a middle-aged woman with Graves disease. The CDR3 DNA sequence: TGTGCCAGCAGCTGGGACAGCTCTGAAGCTTTCTTT. It codes for CASSWDSSEAFF.